This T cell receptor beta chain was profiled in a study of blood T cell repertoires in COVID-19. Study-wide context: From T cells, B-cell-depleted T cells, or PBMCs came the material, which was cDNA or gDNA.

The study recruited people aged roughly 18 to 95 years across about two dozen US areas. Before being deemed recovered, Cohort 3 donors had two negative PCRs, clearance, or symptom resolution. Only one count was recorded for this clone. Profiling relied on immunoSEQ multiplex PCR, and the TCRdb table lists in-frame clones only, not all of them. The sample includes about 300,000 clones, 80% to 90% of them seen just once. The junction had 13 bases not matched to a gene; V was cut back by 10 bases and J by 6 bases. Germline loops: CDR1 MNHEY, CDR2 SVGAGI. The CDR3 has 14 amino acids. V gene TRBV6-5 combines with J gene TRBJ2-3; the match to TRBD1 covers 7 bases. The clonotype was recovered from a man aged 25 to 40 who had recovered from COVID-19. The sequenced sample consisted of PBMCs or T cells enriched from blood (not recorded which). CDR3 in amino acids: CATKGAHPGDTQYF. In DNA form, the CDR3 reads TGTGCCACGAAGGGGGCCCATCCCGGGGATACGCAGTATTTT.